This note documents a single TCR beta chain sequence. Its antigen remains unknown. The sample originates from a study of shared clonotypes between healthy human individuals. Study-wide findings and caveats: The genetic and exposure-history diversity represented was limited by few donors.

There are 12 residues in the CDR3. The germline V gene has CDR1 MNHEY and CDR2 SMNVEV (reference sequence). The V end was cut by 6 bases, the J end by 6 bases, with 12 bases between. Libraries were prepared by immunoSEQ multiplex PCR; TCRdb keeps only in-frame clonotypes and omits some of them. Found here are about 2.3 million clones, roughly 92% of them singletons; the top ten hold about 0.36%. The rearrangement joins TRBV27 to TRBJ2-7; D is unresolved. The sample consisted of naive CD4+ T cells from PBMCs. The subset: CD45RA+ positively selected. This receptor was identified in a young man in good health. Some clones in this sample may be carry-over from other donors' samples. In DNA form, the CDR3 reads TGTGCCAGCAGCCCGCTAGGTGGCGAGCAGTACTTC. Its translation is CASSPLGGEQYF.